The 28 T cell receptor beta chains below were found in one sample sequenced in a study of shared clonotypes between healthy human individuals. Profiled with immunoSEQ multiplex PCR; TCRdb holds only in-frame clones, not every one. The data hold hundreds of thousands of clones, with about 96% observed a single time. The sample consisted of naive CD4+ T cells sorted from blood. The subset here: CD45RA+ positively selected. All receptors come from a woman aged 25-40 years in good health.

This chain links TRBV7-2 with TRBJ1-5, with no clear D. The CDR3 is 16 amino acids. CDR1 and CDR2 (germline): SGHTA, FQGNSA. V dropped 1 base and J dropped 2 bases, with 12 bases sitting between them. The CDR3 loop reads CASSLVPGQGNQPQHF. Written as DNA, the CDR3 is TGTGCCAGCAGCTTAGTTCCCGGGCAGGGCAATCAGCCCCAGCATTTT.

CDR3 DNA sequence: TGTGCCAGCGCCCCGGGACAGGGGTTCCCCCTCCATCAGTACTTC. The encoded protein is CASAPGQGFPLHQYF. The J gene is TRBJ2-7, the V gene TRBV6-1; 10 bases fit TRBD1. This CDR3 comprises 15 residues. V shed 8 bases and J 10 bases; nucleotides not matched to a gene: 17. The germline CDR1 and CDR2 sequences are MNHNS and SASEGT.

The CDR3 loop reads CATSRDLGSGNTIYF. The CDR3 coding sequence is TGTGCCACCAGCAGAGATTTAGGGTCTGGAAACACCATATATTTT. The V gene is TRBV15, the J gene TRBJ1-3; D not certain. V was shortened by 0 bases and J by 1 base, with 7 bases between the two germline ends. The CDR3 contains 15 residues. Germline values: CDR1 LNHNV, CDR2 YYDKDF (reference sequence).

The V and J genes are TRBV4-1 and TRBJ2-7; 11 bases match TRBD2. The CDR3 runs to 16 residues. Germline V CDR1 and CDR2: MGHRA, YSYEKL. The V gene end was trimmed by 4 bases and the J gene end by 1 base; junction bases not matched to a gene: 6. The CDR3 reads CASSRQLAGGSYEQYF. CDR3 coding DNA: TGCGCCAGCAGCCGCCAGCTAGCGGGAGGTTCCTACGAGCAGTACTTC.

This chain links TRBV19 with TRBJ2-3; 10 bases match TRBD2. Germline CDR1 LNHDA, CDR2 SQIVND (reference sequence). This CDR3 comprises 16 residues. With V trimmed by 3 bases and J by 0 bases, 3 bases remained unmatched. CDR3 bases: TGTGCCAGTAGTATCACTAGCGGGACTAGCACAGATACGCAGTATTTT. This sequence encodes CASSITSGTSTDTQYF.

This chain connects TRBV23-1 to TRBJ1-3; D call uncertain. TRBV23-1 belongs to the ORF category, with a function that is uncertain. The CDR3 is 17 amino acids. The ends were cut back, 0 bases at V and 0 bases at J, with 12 bases in the middle. This chain's CDR3 is CASSQSAGESSGNTIYF. CDR3 coding DNA: TGCGCCAGCAGTCAATCGGCAGGAGAAAGCTCTGGAAACACCATATATTTT.

V and J are TRBV5-1 and TRBJ2-7; TRBD2 aligns across 16 bases. Germline V CDR1 and CDR2: SGHRS, YFSETQ. V was pared by 0 bases and J by 0 bases, with 9 bases of the junction left unmatched. This CDR3 comprises 20 residues. For the CDR3, the DNA is TGCGCCAGCAGCTTGGCGGGACTAGCGGGAGGGCCTTTGAGCTCCTACGAGCAGTACTTC. Protein: CASSLAGLAGGPLSSYEQYF.

This chain links TRBV7-5 with TRBJ1-1; TRBD1 is the table's D call, not checked against the DNA. TRBV7-5 is reported as a pseudogene. This CDR3 spans 13 amino acids. DNA of the CDR3: TGTGTCAGAAGCCCAGACAATAACACTGAAGCTTTCTTT. This codes for CVRSPDNNTEAFF.

This rearrangement joins TRBV4-1 to TRBJ1-1, with TRBD1 matching over 9 bases. The CDR3 is 15 residues long. The ends lost 0 bases at V and 11 bases at J; junction bases unmatched: 10. Germline-derived CDR1 and CDR2 are MGHRA and YSYEKL. The CDR3 DNA reads as TGCGCCAGCAGCCAAGAGGGGACAGGGAACCGACGGGCTTTCTTT. As protein: CASSQEGTGNRRAFF.

V and J are TRBV30 and TRBJ1-3; D possibly corresponds to TRBD1 (6 bases). The CDR3 is 14 amino acids. Germline V gene data show CDR1 as GTSNPN and CDR2 as SVGIG (reference sequence). V gave up 5 bases and J gave up 5 bases, with 16 bases separating them. CDR3 in DNA: TGTGCCTGGGGGCCCCGGGGGGCTAGAAACACCATATATTTT. It yields the protein CAWGPRGARNTIYF.

This chain joins TRBV6-4 and TRBJ2-3, with 14 bases matching TRBD2. The CDR3 covers 17 residues. Germline V lookup: CDR1 MRHNA, CDR2 SNTAGT. V shed 3 bases and J 1 base; nucleotides not matched to a gene: 3. The chain's CDR3 is CASSEGTSGRGTDTQYF. For the CDR3, the DNA is TGTGCCAGCAGTGAAGGGACTAGCGGGAGAGGCACAGATACGCAGTATTTT.

This clone was recorded only once. The chain uses TRBV4-2 and TRBJ2-7, with TRBD2 as a possible D gene (6 bases). The germline gives CDR1 LGHNA, CDR2 YNFKEQ. V was shortened by 4 bases and J by 6 bases, with 19 bases between the two germline ends. The CDR3 is 15 amino acids. CDR3 region: CASSPVSLRETEQYF. CDR3 nucleotides: TGTGCCAGCAGCCCCGTCTCTCTACGGGAGACCGAGCAGTACTTC.

This clone showed up just once. The rearrangement links TRBV19 to TRBJ2-5, with 10 bases identical to TRBD1. The end of the DNA is better explained by TRBJ2-7, so the J call may be wrong. CDR3 length: 15 amino acids. CDR1 LNHDA and CDR2 SQIVND come from the germline V gene (reference sequence). The CDR3 DNA follows: TGTGCCAGTGCGAGGACGGGACAGGGGAAATACGAGCAGTACTTC. Translated: CASARTGQGKYEQYF.

The chain carries TRBV15 and TRBJ1-2; the D gene is possibly TRBD1 (5 bases). V lost 0 bases, J lost 4 bases, and 6 bases lay in between. The CDR3 totals 13 residues. Germline assignment: CDR1 LNHNV and CDR2 YYDKDF (reference sequence). CDR3 bases: TGTGCCACCAGCAGAGACAGGGCCTATGGCTACACCTTC. Translation gives CATSRDRAYGYTF.

This rearrangement joins TRBV6-6 to TRBJ2-2; D is undetermined. CDR3 length equals 15 residues. The germline CDR1 and CDR2 sequences are MNHNY and SVGAGI (reference sequence). V was cut by 2 bases and J by 9 bases, with 16 bases left in between. CDR3 sequence reads: CASSYGPDEGRELFF. The CDR3 nucleotides are TGTGCCAGCAGTTACGGGCCAGACGAAGGCCGGGAGCTGTTTTTT.

The chain has TRBV6-5 and TRBJ2-3; 10 nucleotides match TRBD2. This CDR3 is built from 14 residues. CDR1 and CDR2 from the germline V gene are MNHEY and SVGAGI. Unmatched junction bases numbered 5, after V lost 7 bases and J lost 4 bases. The CDR3 sequence is CASKAGGSADTQYF. CDR3 sequence (DNA): TGTGCCAGCAAAGCGGGAGGGTCCGCAGATACGCAGTATTTT.

The chain joins TRBV27 to TRBJ2-2; D remains unclear. From germline, CDR1 is MNHEY and CDR2 SMNVEV (reference sequence). This CDR3 has 15 residues. V lost 5 bases to trimming and J lost 4 bases, with 14 bases between them. CDR3 DNA sequence: TGTGCCAGCAGTGACATTGGAGTACGCACCGGGGAGCTGTTTTTT. Its translation: CASSDIGVRTGELFF.

The chain joins TRBV27 to TRBJ1-3, with D maybe TRBD1 (6 bases). Trimming pared 0 bases from V and 2 bases from J, leaving 17 bases between. The CDR3 sequence is 18 residues long. The germline V gene encodes CDR1 MNHEY and CDR2 SMNVEV (reference sequence). CDR3 sequence (DNA): TGTGCCAGCAGTTTATCCGCCCCCCCAGGGGTGGCTGGAAACACCATATATTTT. Encoded protein: CASSLSAPPGVAGNTIYF.

This clone occurred once. J is TRBJ1-4 and V is TRBV5-4; the D gene is possibly TRBD1 (5 bases). The CDR3 totals 14 residues. Trimming cost V 0 bases and J 6 bases, with 9 bases left between them. Per germline, CDR1 SGHNT and CDR2 YYREEE (reference sequence). Here the CDR3 DNA reads TGTGCCAGCAGCTTGGGCCAGGGTGATGAAAAACTGTTTTTT. Amino acids: CASSLGQGDEKLFF.

The chain uses TRBV7-3 and TRBJ2-2; no firm D call. Trimming took 2 bases from V and 7 from J, leaving 8 bases between them. This CDR3 has 13 residues. Germline CDR1 and CDR2: SGHTA and FQGTGA. CDR3 amino acids: CASSLGGNGELFF. The CDR3 DNA follows: TGTGCCAGCAGCTTAGGTGGGAACGGGGAGCTGTTTTTT.

The J gene is TRBJ1-1, the V gene TRBV5-4; D uncertain. Per the germline V gene, CDR1 is SGHNT and CDR2 is YYREEE (reference sequence). The CDR3 is 15 residues long. V lost 0 bases and J lost 0, with 9 bases in between. CDR3 sequence: CASSLGHRLNTEAFF. CDR3 coding DNA: TGTGCCAGCAGCTTGGGTCACAGACTGAACACTGAAGCTTTCTTT.

This sequence joins TRBV10-2 and TRBJ1-5, with 8 bases matching TRBD1. This CDR3 is 15 amino acids long. V lost 6 bases to trimming and J lost 4 bases; unmatched junction nucleotides: 8. Per germline, CDR1 WSHSY and CDR2 SAAADI. The CDR3 DNA follows: TGCGCCAGCAGCCGACAGGGGTGGTTGAATCAGCCCCAGCATTTT. Amino acids: CASSRQGWLNQPQHF.

The chain employs TRBV6-6 and TRBJ1-6, with 7 bases fitting TRBD1. V dropped 6 bases and J dropped 5; count of bases not matched to a gene: 7. Germline V gene lookup returns CDR1 MNHNY and CDR2 SVGAGI (reference sequence). The CDR3 spans 15 residues. The chain's CDR3 is CASRGTVKDNSPLHF. In DNA, the CDR3 is TGTGCCAGCAGGGGGACAGTTAAGGATAATTCACCCCTCCACTTT.

J is TRBJ1-1 and V is TRBV5-1, with D perhaps matching TRBD1 (5 bases). V lost 4 bases to trimming and J lost 3 bases, with 13 bases between them. Germline-derived CDR1 and CDR2 are SGHRS and YFSETQ. The CDR3 spans 14 residues. CDR3 loop: CASSKGPGDTEAFF. The CDR3, as DNA: TGCGCCAGCAGCAAGGGACCGGGGGACACTGAAGCTTTCTTT.

This chain uses TRBV28 with TRBJ2-5; D is unclear. The assigned J gene may be wrong: the sequence end matches TRBJ2-7 better. This CDR3 is 12 amino acids long. Germline assignment: CDR1 MDHEN and CDR2 SYDVKM. CDR3 sequence reads: CASSVLEHEQYF. CDR3 nucleotides: TGTGCCAGCAGTGTGCTGGAACACGAGCAGTACTTC.

This chain joins TRBV6-6 and TRBJ1-5; perhaps TRBD1 as D (6 bases). The CDR3 extends over 13 amino acids. Germline V lookup: CDR1 MNHNY, CDR2 SVGAGI (reference sequence). With 6 bases removed from V and 7 bases from J, the gap between germline ends came to 13 bases. The CDR3, as DNA: TGTGCCAGCAGCCTACAGGGCACCCAGCCCCAGCATTTT. Protein product: CASSLQGTQPQHF.

The chain combines TRBV6-5 with TRBJ1-1, with D possibly TRBD1 on 5 matching bases. There are 13 residues in the CDR3. Trimming left V 6 bases short and J 0 bases short, with 8 bases between. Germline CDR1 reads MNHEY; CDR2 reads SVGAGI. The CDR3 DNA follows: TGTGCCAGCAGACAGGACCTGAACACTGAAGCTTTCTTT. Residues: CASRQDLNTEAFF.

The V gene is TRBV30, the J gene TRBJ2-3, with a weak D call TRBD1 (6 bases). The length of the CDR3 is 14 residues. Trimming took off 2 bases at V and 1 base at J, with 10 bases between the two ends. Per the germline V gene, CDR1 is GTSNPN and CDR2 is SVGIG (reference sequence). This chain's CDR3 is CAWSSGAGTDTQYF. In DNA form, the CDR3 reads TGTGCCTGGAGTTCAGGGGCAGGCACAGATACGCAGTATTTT.